The clone carrying this T cell receptor beta chain was found many times. The V gene end was trimmed by 6 bases and the J gene end by 6 bases; junction bases not matched to a gene: 10. The CDR3 is made up of 14 amino acids. Per the germline V gene, CDR1 is DFQATT and CDR2 is SNEGSKA (reference sequence). TCRdb used MiXCR to reprocess the RT-PCR reads, holding one entry per CDR3 protein. The table has around 700,000 distinct CDR3 sequences, 11% to 15% seen once. The gene calls are TRBV20-1 and TRBJ2-7; TRBD2 aligns across 11 bases. Sample: memory CD4+ T cells from blood. The sequence was collected from a female donor in good health, serving as a healthy control. This CDR3 reads CSAPVGLAGGEQYF. CDR3 DNA: TGCAGTGCCCCGGTCGGGCTAGCGGGAGGCGAGCAGTACTTC.